This passage covers 24 T cell receptor beta chains from one sample sequenced in a study of blood T cell repertoires in COVID-19. Repertoires were generated with immunoSEQ multiplex PCR, while TCRdb's copy carries only in-frame clones and drops some. Among about 59,000 clones listed, around 85% were seen once. The sequenced sample consisted of peripheral blood. The receptors were gathered from a woman in her 70s with acute or convalescent COVID-19.

There are a few counts of this clone. This rearrangement joins TRBV18 to TRBJ1-2, with TRBD1 matching 7 bases. After removal of 4 bases from V and 8 bases from J, the junction contained 10 bases not matched to a gene. From germline, CDR1 is KGHSH and CDR2 LQKENI. This CDR3 is built from 14 residues. Here the CDR3 reads CASSQTGASVGYTF. CDR3 DNA sequence: TGTGCCAGCTCACAAACAGGGGCTTCCGTCGGCTACACCTTC.

This clone was counted a single time. V and J are TRBV7-2 and TRBJ2-2, with 8 bases matching TRBD2. J gave up 1 base and V 7 bases, and 8 bases lay outside the gene matches. This CDR3 has 16 amino acids. From germline, CDR1 is SGHTA and CDR2 FQGNSA. DNA of the CDR3: TGTGCCAGCATGGAAGGACTAGCAAGGAACACCGGGGAGCTGTTTTTT. It translates to CASMEGLARNTGELFF.

The chain joins TRBV4-1 to TRBJ2-3, with 10 nucleotides matching TRBD2. The CDR3 is 14 residues long. CDR1 is MGHRA and CDR2 is YSYEKL in the germline V gene. V dropped 5 bases and J dropped 4; count of bases not matched to a gene: 3. The CDR3 sequence is CASSSLAGADTQYF. The CDR3 region has the DNA TGCGCCAGCAGCTCCCTAGCGGGGGCAGATACGCAGTATTTT.

J is TRBJ2-2 and V is TRBV11-2; TRBD1 matches 7 bases. With V trimmed by 5 bases and J by 5 bases, 11 bases remained unmatched. Germline V CDR1 and CDR2: SGHAT, FQNNGV. The CDR3 extends over 16 amino acids. The CDR3 sequence: CASSQQGQGLTGELFF. In nucleotides, the CDR3 is TGTGCCAGCAGCCAACAGGGGCAGGGGTTAACCGGGGAGCTGTTTTTT. Complete variable domain (other parts from reference TRBV11-2 and TRBJ2-2): EAGVAQSPRYKIIEKRQSVAFWCNPISGHATLYWYQQILGQGPKLLIQFQNNGVVDDSQLPKDRFSAERLKGVDSTLKIQPAKLEDSAVYLCASSQQGQGLTGELFFGEGSRLTVL.

This clone was counted between two and nine times. This chain links TRBV24-1 with TRBJ1-1, with TRBD1 matching 11 bases. The CDR3 is 14 amino acids. With V trimmed by 3 bases and J by 7 bases, 3 bases remained unmatched. Germline V CDR1 and CDR2: KGHDR, SFDVKD. In nucleotides, the CDR3 is TGTGCCACCAGTGATCCCGGGACAGGGGGTGAAGCTTTCTTT. As protein: CATSDPGTGGEAFF.

The V call is TRBV21-1, the J call TRBJ2-7; no check of the table's D call, TRBD2, against the DNA was made. TRBV21-1 is annotated as a pseudogene. The CDR3 length is 15 residues. CDR3 sequence: CASSSPTSGNYEQYF. The CDR3 region has the DNA TGTGCCAGCAGCAGCCCGACTAGCGGGAACTACGAGCAGTACTTC.

This clone was seen a handful of times. The chain recombines TRBV9 with TRBJ2-7; D gene uncertain. Germline V gene data show CDR1 as SGDLS and CDR2 as YYNGEE. Trimming took 4 bases from V and 3 from J, leaving 11 bases between them. CDR3 length: 13 amino acids. The CDR3 loop is CASSPSVFYEQYF. DNA for the CDR3: TGTGCCAGCAGCCCGTCTGTGTTCTACGAGCAGTACTTC. Complete variable domain (other parts from reference TRBV9 and TRBJ2-7): DSGVTQTPKHLITATGQRVTLRCSPRSGDLSVYWYQQSLDQGLQFLIQYYNGEERAKGNILERFSAQQFPDLHSELNLSSLELGDSALYFCASSPSVFYEQYFGPGTRLTVT.

The chain has TRBV12-3 or TRBV12-4 and TRBJ1-4; D is unclear. Trimming stripped 10 bases from V and 7 bases from J, with 16 bases between. The CDR3 is 13 residues long. CDR3 nucleotide sequence: TGTGCCACCAGAAGTTCGGTCGGTGAAAAACTGTTTTTT. It specifies CATRSSVGEKLFF.

The V call is TRBV2, the J call TRBJ2-5; D not certain. Germline V gives CDR1 SNHLY, CDR2 FYNNEI. V lost 4 bases to trimming and J lost 3 bases, with 9 bases between them. The CDR3 runs to 13 residues. In DNA, the CDR3 is TGTGCCAGCAGTGCGACTCAAAAAGAGACCCAGTACTTC. Encoded protein: CASSATQKETQYF.

The chain couples TRBV7-3 to TRBJ1-2; weak D call: TRBD1 (6 bases). CDR1 and CDR2 from the germline V gene are SGHTA and FQGTGA. This CDR3 is built from 15 residues. Trimming shortened V by 4 bases and J by 8 bases, and 20 bases separated the two germline ends. The CDR3 spells CASSSNPGHQEGYTF. In DNA, the CDR3 is TGTGCCAGCAGCTCAAACCCGGGACACCAAGAGGGCTACACCTTC.

The gene calls are TRBV5-4 and TRBJ2-5, with 7 bases fitting TRBD2. The CDR3 runs to 15 residues. Germline assignment: CDR1 SGHNT and CDR2 YYREEE (reference sequence). The V and J ends lost 1 base and 5 bases, in that order; junction bases with no gene match: 8. The CDR3 DNA sequence: TGTGCCAGCAGCTTGTTGGGGCAGGGAGGGGAGACCCAGTACTTC. Its protein product is CASSLLGQGGETQYF. Combining the CDR3 with reference TRBV5-4 and TRBJ2-5 gives the whole variable domain ETGVTQSPTHLIKTRGQQVTLRCSSQSGHNTVSWYQQALGQGPQFIFQYYREEENGRGNFPPRFSGLQFPNYSSELNVNALELDDSALYLCASSLLGQGGETQYFGPGTRLLVL.

V is TRBV7-2 and J is TRBJ1-6, with D possibly matching TRBD1 (5 bases). CDR1 and CDR2 from the germline V gene are SGHTA and FQGNSA. CDR3 length: 16 amino acids. Trimming took off 2 bases at V and 1 base at J, with 9 bases between the two ends. CDR3: CASSLWAGSYNSPLHF. CDR3 bases: TGTGCCAGCAGCTTATGGGCAGGGTCCTATAATTCACCCCTCCACTTT.

V gene TRBV12-3 or TRBV12-4 combines with J gene TRBJ2-7, with TRBD2 as a possible D gene (6 bases). This CDR3 spans 11 amino acids. Trimming cost V 2 bases and J 7 bases, with 6 bases left between them. This CDR3 is CASSLRGEQYF. The CDR3 DNA follows: TGTGCCAGCAGTTTACGGGGGGAGCAGTACTTC.

This clone was detected only a few times. V usage is TRBV4-2 and J usage is TRBJ2-2, with 7 bases lining up with TRBD1. This CDR3 region has 16 residues. Unmatched junction bases numbered 6, after V lost 5 bases and J lost 0 bases. Germline V lookup: CDR1 LGHNA, CDR2 YNFKEQ. CDR3 sequence reads: CASSLQGNANTGELFF. DNA for the CDR3: TGTGCCAGCAGCTTACAGGGGAACGCGAACACCGGGGAGCTGTTTTTT.

The chain carries TRBV28 and TRBJ2-7; 9 bases line up with TRBD1. V gave up 3 bases and J gave up 1 base; unmatched junction bases: 7. The germline V gene has CDR1 MDHEN and CDR2 SYDVKM. The CDR3 has 16 amino acids. The CDR3 here is CASSFEGTGRSYEQYF. CDR3 DNA: TGTGCCAGCAGTTTCGAAGGGACAGGGAGATCCTACGAGCAGTACTTC.

This clone has just a few counts. This CDR3 is also generated by other DNA sequences in the sample. This chain's CDR3 is CASSQDGGGSSTDTQYF. The DNA of the CDR3 is TGCGCCAGCAGCCAAGATGGAGGCGGGTCAAGCACAGATACGCAGTATTTT. The chain recombines TRBV4-1 with TRBJ2-3; weak D call: TRBD2 (5 bases). V was clipped by 0 bases and J by 0 bases, with 13 bases between them. The CDR3 extends over 17 amino acids. Germline V CDR1 and CDR2: MGHRA, YSYEKL.

J is TRBJ1-1 and V is TRBV20-1; D gene uncertain. The CDR3 extends over 11 amino acids. Trimming took off 0 bases at V and 7 bases at J, with 6 bases between the two ends. Germline values: CDR1 DFQATT, CDR2 SNEGSKA (reference sequence). The CDR3 sequence: CSARDLSEAFF. CDR3 DNA: TGCAGTGCTAGAGATCTAAGTGAAGCTTTCTTT.

The rearrangement joins TRBV28 to TRBJ2-3; 9 bases fit TRBD2. Trimming removed 6 bases from V and 3 bases from J; junction bases left unmatched: 7. Germline V lookup: CDR1 MDHEN, CDR2 SYDVKM. CDR3 length: 15 amino acids. Written as DNA, the CDR3 is TGTGCCAGCAGCCAGGTGCGGGGGGGAACAGATACGCAGTATTTT. It encodes CASSQVRGGTDTQYF.

The chain employs TRBV7-8 and TRBJ2-1; 8 nucleotides line up with TRBD2. Unmatched junction bases numbered 11, after V lost 10 bases and J lost 6 bases. The CDR3 is made up of 14 amino acids. Looked up from germline, CDR1 is SGHVS and CDR2 is FQNEAQ. CDR3 sequence: CAILSGGAFNEQFF. The CDR3 DNA is TGTGCCATCCTGTCGGGGGGGGCCTTCAATGAGCAGTTCTTC.

This clone was detected only a few times. This chain uses TRBV9 with TRBJ1-6; 10 nucleotides agree with TRBD1. The CDR3 contains 16 residues. J gave up 10 bases and V 0 bases, and 7 bases lay outside the gene matches. CDR1 and CDR2 (germline): SGDLS, YYNGEE. The CDR3 coding sequence is TGTGCCAGCAGCGTAGCGGAAGGACAGGGGGGGTCACCCCTCCACTTT. This encodes CASSVAEGQGGSPLHF.

The gene calls are TRBV18 and TRBJ2-7; 7 positions agree with TRBD1. V lost 4 bases to trimming and J lost 4 bases; unmatched junction nucleotides: 13. CDR1 is KGHSH and CDR2 is LQKENI in the germline V gene. CDR3 length: 16 amino acids. The CDR3 region has the DNA TGTGCCAGCTCACGAGACAGGGTCCCCCACAATTACGAGCAGTACTTC. It encodes CASSRDRVPHNYEQYF.

This clone was seen ten or more times. The V and J genes are TRBV20-1 and TRBJ2-1; TRBD2 matches at 9 bases. The CDR3 is 13 amino acids. V was clipped by 3 bases and J by 12 bases; unmatched bases: 9. In germline, CDR1 is DFQATT, CDR2 SNEGSKA (reference sequence). The CDR3 loop reads CSASMRGGVWQFF. The DNA of the CDR3 is TGCAGTGCTAGTATGCGGGGGGGCGTGTGGCAGTTCTTC.

This clone appeared a single time. The V and J genes are TRBV10-1 and TRBJ1-1; a weak D match, TRBD1 (6 bases). V lost 6 bases, J lost 1 base, and 9 bases lay in between. CDR3 length equals 13 residues. Germline V gene lookup returns CDR1 WNHNN and CDR2 SYGVQD (reference sequence). CDR3 DNA sequence: TGCGCCAGCAGCCTACAGGGGAACACTGAAGCTTTCTTT. Translated, it gives CASSLQGNTEAFF.

Regarding this clone: A junction end diverges from the germline sequence, so it may reflect a read error. This chain connects TRBV5-8 to TRBJ2-3; 14 bases are shared with TRBD2. The CDR3 totals 14 residues. CDR1 is SGHTS, CDR2 YDEGEE, per germline. The CDR3 DNA reads TGTGCCAGCAGCTTGGATGTTGGTGGGACTAGCGGGGGCTTT. Translation: CASSLDVGGTSGGF.